This T cell receptor (beta chain) is drawn from a study of OX40 agonist ivuxolimab in advanced cancers. Trimming took 2 bases from V and 0 from J; bases not matched to a gene: 9. The germline V gene encodes CDR1 SGHAT and CDR2 FQNNGV. The CDR3 contains 17 residues. Repertoires were generated with immunoSEQ multiplex PCR, while TCRdb's copy carries only in-frame clones and drops some. The sample has about 47,000 clones; 80% to 85% are singletons. This sequence originates from an adult with an advanced solid tumor such as melanoma, head and neck, liver or kidney cancer. The V and J genes are TRBV11-2 and TRBJ2-7; 8 bases match TRBD1. Sequencing used CD4+ or CD8+ T cells sorted from blood, obtained in a trial of the OX40 agonist ivuxolimab. In DNA, the CDR3 is TGTGCCAGCAGCTTATTGGGTCAGGGGGCATCCTCCTACGAGCAGTACTTC. Residues: CASSLLGQGASSYEQYF. The whole variable domain, filled in from reference TRBV11-2 and TRBJ2-7, reads EAGVAQSPRYKIIEKRQSVAFWCNPISGHATLYWYQQILGQGPKLLIQFQNNGVVDDSQLPKDRFSAERLKGVDSTLKIQPAKLEDSAVYLCASSLLGQGASSYEQYFGPGTRLTVT.